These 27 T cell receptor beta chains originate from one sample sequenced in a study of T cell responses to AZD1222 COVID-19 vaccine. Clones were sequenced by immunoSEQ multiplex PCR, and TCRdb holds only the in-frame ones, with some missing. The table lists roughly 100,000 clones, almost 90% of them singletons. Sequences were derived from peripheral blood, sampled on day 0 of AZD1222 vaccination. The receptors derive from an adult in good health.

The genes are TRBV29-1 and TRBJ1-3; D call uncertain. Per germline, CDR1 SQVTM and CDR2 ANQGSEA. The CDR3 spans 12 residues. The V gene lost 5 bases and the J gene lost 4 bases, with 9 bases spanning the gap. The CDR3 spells CSVSLYGNTIYF. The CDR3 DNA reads TGCAGCGTTTCTTTATACGGAAACACCATATATTTT.

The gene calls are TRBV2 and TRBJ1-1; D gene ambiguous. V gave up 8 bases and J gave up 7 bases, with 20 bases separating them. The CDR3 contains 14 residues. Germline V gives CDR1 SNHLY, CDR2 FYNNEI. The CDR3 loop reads CASLTSRSGGEAFF. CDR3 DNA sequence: TGTGCCAGCTTGACCTCGCGGTCGGGAGGTGAAGCTTTCTTT. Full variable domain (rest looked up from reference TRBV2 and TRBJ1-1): EPEVTQTPSHQVTQMGQEVILRCVPISNHLYFYWYRQILGQKVEFLVSFYNNEISEKSEIFDDQFSVERPDGSNFTLKIRSTKLEDSAMYFCASLTSRSGGEAFFGQGTRLTVV.

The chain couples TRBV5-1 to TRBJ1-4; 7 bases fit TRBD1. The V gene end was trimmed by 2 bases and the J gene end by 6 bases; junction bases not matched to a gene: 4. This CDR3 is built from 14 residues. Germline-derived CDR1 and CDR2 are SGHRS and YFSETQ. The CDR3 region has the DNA TGCGCCAGCAGCTTTGGACAGGTACATGAAAAACTGTTTTTT. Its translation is CASSFGQVHEKLFF.

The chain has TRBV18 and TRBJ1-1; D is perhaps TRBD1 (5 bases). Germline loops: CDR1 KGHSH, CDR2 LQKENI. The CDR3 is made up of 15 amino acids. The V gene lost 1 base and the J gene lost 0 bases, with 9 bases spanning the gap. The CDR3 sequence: CASSPRGQLNTEAFF. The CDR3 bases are TGTGCCAGCTCACCACGGGGCCAGCTGAACACTGAAGCTTTCTTT.

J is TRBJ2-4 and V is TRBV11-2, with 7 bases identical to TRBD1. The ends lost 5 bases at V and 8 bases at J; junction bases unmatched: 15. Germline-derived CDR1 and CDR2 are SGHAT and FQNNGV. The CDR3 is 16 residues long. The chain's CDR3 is CASSPNRQGERYIQYF. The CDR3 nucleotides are TGTGCCAGCAGCCCGAATCGACAGGGCGAGAGGTACATTCAGTACTTC.

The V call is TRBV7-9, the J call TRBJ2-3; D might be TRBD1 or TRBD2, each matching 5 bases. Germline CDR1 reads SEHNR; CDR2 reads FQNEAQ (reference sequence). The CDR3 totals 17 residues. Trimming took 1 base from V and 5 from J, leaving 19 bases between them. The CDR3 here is CASSLGWGSTTGDTQYF. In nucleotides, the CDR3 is TGTGCCAGCAGCTTAGGATGGGGGAGTACTACTGGAGATACGCAGTATTTT.

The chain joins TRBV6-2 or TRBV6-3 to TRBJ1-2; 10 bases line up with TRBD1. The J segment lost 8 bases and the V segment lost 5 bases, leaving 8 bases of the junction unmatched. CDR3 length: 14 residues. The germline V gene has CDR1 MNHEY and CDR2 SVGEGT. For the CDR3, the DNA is TGTGCCAGCAGTCCCGGGACAGGGGCCTGGGGCTACACCTTC. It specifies CASSPGTGAWGYTF.

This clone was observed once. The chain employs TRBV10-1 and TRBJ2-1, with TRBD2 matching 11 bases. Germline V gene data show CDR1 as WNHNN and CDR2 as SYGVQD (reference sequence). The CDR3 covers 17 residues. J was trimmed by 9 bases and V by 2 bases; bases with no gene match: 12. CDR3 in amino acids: CASSETLAGGETGEQFF. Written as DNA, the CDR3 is TGCGCCAGCAGTGAGACATTAGCGGGAGGGGAAACGGGTGAGCAGTTCTTC.

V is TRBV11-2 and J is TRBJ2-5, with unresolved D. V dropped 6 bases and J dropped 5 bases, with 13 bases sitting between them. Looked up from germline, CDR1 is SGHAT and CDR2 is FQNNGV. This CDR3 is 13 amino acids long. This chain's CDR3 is CASRLQSLETQYF. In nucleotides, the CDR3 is TGTGCCAGCAGACTACAGAGTTTGGAGACCCAGTACTTC.

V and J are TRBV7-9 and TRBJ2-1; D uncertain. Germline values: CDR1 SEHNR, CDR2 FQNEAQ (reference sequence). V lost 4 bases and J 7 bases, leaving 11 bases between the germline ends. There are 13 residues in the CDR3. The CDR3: CASSSSRWNEQFF. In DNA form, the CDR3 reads TGTGCCAGCAGCTCTTCGCGTTGGAATGAGCAGTTCTTC.

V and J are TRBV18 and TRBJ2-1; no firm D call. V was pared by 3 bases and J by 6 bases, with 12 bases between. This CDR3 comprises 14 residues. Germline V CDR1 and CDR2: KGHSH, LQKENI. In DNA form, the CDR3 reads TGTGCCAGCTCACCGCCCACTCCGTCCAATGAGCAGTTCTTC. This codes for CASSPPTPSNEQFF.

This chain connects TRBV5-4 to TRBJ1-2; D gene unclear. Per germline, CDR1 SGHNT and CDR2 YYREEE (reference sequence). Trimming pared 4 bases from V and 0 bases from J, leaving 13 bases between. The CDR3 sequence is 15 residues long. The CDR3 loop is CASSKAGVSNYGYTF. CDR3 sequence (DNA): TGTGCCAGCAGCAAGGCTGGAGTGTCTAACTATGGCTACACCTTC.

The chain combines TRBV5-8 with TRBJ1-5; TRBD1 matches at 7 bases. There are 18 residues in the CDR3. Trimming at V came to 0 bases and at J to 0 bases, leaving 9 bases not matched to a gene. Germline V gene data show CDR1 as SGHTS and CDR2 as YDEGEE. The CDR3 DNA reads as TGTGCCAGCAGCTTGGGGGACAGCTACTCCTATAGCAATCAGCCCCAGCATTTT. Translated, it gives CASSLGDSYSYSNQPQHF.

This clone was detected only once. DNA for the CDR3: TGCAGTGCTAGTGGAGGGCAATATGGCTACACCTTC. It translates to CSASGGQYGYTF. The V and J genes are TRBV20-1 and TRBJ1-2; no clear D. The germline V and J ends were trimmed by 3 bases and 5 bases, with 10 bases remaining between them. This CDR3 has 12 residues. Germline CDR1 and CDR2: DFQATT and SNEGSKA (reference sequence).

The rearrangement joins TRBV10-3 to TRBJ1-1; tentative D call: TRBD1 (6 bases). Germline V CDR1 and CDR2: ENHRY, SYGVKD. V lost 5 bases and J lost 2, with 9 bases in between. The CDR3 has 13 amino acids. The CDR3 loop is CAISTGINTEAFF. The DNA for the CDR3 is TGTGCCATCAGTACAGGGATTAACACTGAAGCTTTCTTT.

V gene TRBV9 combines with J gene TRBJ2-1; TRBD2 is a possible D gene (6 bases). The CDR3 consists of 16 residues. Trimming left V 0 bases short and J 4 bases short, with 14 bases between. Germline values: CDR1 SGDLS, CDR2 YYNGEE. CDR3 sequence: CASSVDGGTGYNEQFF. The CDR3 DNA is TGTGCCAGCAGCGTAGATGGAGGGACGGGGTACAATGAGCAGTTCTTC.

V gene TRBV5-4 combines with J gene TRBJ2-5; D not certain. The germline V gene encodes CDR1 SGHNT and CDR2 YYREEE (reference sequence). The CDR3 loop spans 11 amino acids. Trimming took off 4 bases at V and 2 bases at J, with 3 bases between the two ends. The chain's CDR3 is CASSKQETQYF. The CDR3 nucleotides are TGTGCCAGCAGCAAGCAAGAGACCCAGTACTTC.

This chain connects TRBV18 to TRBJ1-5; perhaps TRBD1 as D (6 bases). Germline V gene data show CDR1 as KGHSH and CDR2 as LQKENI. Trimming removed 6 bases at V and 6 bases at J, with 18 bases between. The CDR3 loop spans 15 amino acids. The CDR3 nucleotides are TGTGCCAGCTCCGGGGCCGAGGGGGTCAGTCAGCCCCAGCATTTT. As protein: CASSGAEGVSQPQHF.

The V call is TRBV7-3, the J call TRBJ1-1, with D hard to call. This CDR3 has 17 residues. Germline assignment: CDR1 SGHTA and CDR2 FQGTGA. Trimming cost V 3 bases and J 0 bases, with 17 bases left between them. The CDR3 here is CASSFGPIGTLNTEAFF. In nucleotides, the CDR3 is TGTGCCAGCAGCTTTGGTCCGATTGGCACCCTGAACACTGAAGCTTTCTTT.

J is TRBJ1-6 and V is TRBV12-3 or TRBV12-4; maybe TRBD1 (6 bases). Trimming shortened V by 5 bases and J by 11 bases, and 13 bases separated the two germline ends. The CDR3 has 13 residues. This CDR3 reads CASSLDRSTPLHF. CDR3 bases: TGTGCCAGCAGTCTCGACAGGTCCACACCCCTCCACTTT.

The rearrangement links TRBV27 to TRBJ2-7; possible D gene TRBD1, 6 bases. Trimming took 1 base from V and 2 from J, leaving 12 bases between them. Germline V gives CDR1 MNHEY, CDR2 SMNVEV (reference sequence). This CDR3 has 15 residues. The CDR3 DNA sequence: TGTGCCAGCAGTTTATGGAACAGGGTACCCTACGAGCAGTACTTC. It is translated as CASSLWNRVPYEQYF.

The CDR3 DNA reads as TGTGCCATCAGTGATAGGACGAGGCCAGGGACCCTAGAGCAGTACTTC. This gives the protein CAISDRTRPGTLEQYF. The chain couples TRBV10-3 to TRBJ2-7; D might be TRBD1 or TRBD2, each matching 5 bases. CDR1 is ENHRY, CDR2 SYGVKD, per germline. Trimming removed 3 bases from V and 7 bases from J, with 22 bases in between. The CDR3 extends over 16 amino acids.

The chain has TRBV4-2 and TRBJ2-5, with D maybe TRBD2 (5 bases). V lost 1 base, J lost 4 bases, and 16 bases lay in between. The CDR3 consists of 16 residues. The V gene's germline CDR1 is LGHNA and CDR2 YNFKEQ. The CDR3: CASSQASAGEGETQYF. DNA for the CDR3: TGTGCCAGCAGCCAAGCCAGCGCAGGCGAGGGAGAGACCCAGTACTTC.

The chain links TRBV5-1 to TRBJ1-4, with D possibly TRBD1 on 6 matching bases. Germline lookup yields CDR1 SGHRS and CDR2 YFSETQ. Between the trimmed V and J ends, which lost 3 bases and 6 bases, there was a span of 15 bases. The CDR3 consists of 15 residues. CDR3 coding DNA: TGCGCCAGCAGCTCCCAGGGGCCCCAGGATGAAAAACTGTTTTTT. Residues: CASSSQGPQDEKLFF. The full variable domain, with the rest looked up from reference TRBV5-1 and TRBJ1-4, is KAGVTQTPRYLIKTRGQQVTLSCSPISGHRSVSWYQQTPGQGLQFLFEYFSETQRNKGNFPGRFSGRQFSNSRSEMNVSTLELGDSALYLCASSSQGPQDEKLFFGSGTQLSVL.

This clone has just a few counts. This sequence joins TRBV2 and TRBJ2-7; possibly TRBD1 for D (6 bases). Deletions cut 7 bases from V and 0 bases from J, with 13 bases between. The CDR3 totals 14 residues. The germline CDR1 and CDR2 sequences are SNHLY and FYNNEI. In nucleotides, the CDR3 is TGTGCCAGCACCGGGACAAGGAGCTCCTACGAGCAGTACTTC. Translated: CASTGTRSSYEQYF.

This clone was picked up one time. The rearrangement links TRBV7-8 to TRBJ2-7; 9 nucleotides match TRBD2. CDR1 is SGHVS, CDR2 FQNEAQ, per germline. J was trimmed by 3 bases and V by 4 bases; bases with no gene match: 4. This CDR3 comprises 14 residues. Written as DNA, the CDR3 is TGTGCCAGCAGCTCGGGACTAGCTGTCTACGAGCAGTACTTC. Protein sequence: CASSSGLAVYEQYF.

CDR3 DNA sequence: TGTGCCAGTAGTAAGGCAGGGCTTCTCTATGGCTACACCTTC. Encoded protein: CASSKAGLLYGYTF. The chain has TRBV19 and TRBJ1-2; a possible D gene is TRBD1 (5 bases). Germline lookup yields CDR1 LNHDA and CDR2 SQIVND (reference sequence). The CDR3 runs 14 residues. V shed 4 bases and J shed 4 bases, with 13 bases lying between them.